The 23 T cell receptor beta chains given below trace back to one sample, sequenced in a study of cytomegalovirus exposure and HLA in healthy donors. This PCR relied on a set of 60 Vbeta primers and 13 Jbeta primers. Here immunoSEQ multiplex PCR was the method, and the copy in TCRdb shows in-frame clones only, minus some. The sample holds roughly 110,000 clones, roughly three quarters seen once. The sequenced sample consisted of PBMCs. The source of these receptors is a young man in good health and CMV-seronegative.

The chain joins TRBV18 to TRBJ2-7; D remains unclear. The germline V and J ends were trimmed by 3 bases and 3 bases, with 12 bases remaining between them. Germline V lookup: CDR1 KGHSH, CDR2 LQKENI. CDR3 length: 14 residues. CDR3 loop: CASSPSGRNYEQYF. CDR3 nucleotide sequence: TGTGCCAGCTCACCCTCAGGTAGGAACTACGAGCAGTACTTC.

This clone was counted once. V usage is TRBV2 and J usage is TRBJ2-3; D remains unclear. V was shortened by 4 bases and J by 3 bases, with 17 bases between the two germline ends. The CDR3 runs 16 residues. Germline assignment: CDR1 SNHLY and CDR2 FYNNEI. CDR3 sequence: CASSVVGVNPTDTQYF. The CDR3 DNA reads TGTGCCAGCAGTGTCGTAGGAGTAAACCCTACAGATACGCAGTATTTT.

The rearrangement joins TRBV18 to TRBJ2-3; 8 bases match TRBD2. The CDR3 has 15 amino acids. Germline CDR1 reads KGHSH; CDR2 reads LQKENI. The J segment lost 1 base and the V segment lost 8 bases, leaving 8 bases of the junction unmatched. CDR3 sequence: CASGRGGAGTDTQYF. The CDR3 coding sequence is TGTGCCAGCGGACGGGGGGGCGCCGGCACAGATACGCAGTATTTT.

This chain joins TRBV10-3 and TRBJ1-4; weak D call: TRBD1 (5 bases). Trimming left V 0 bases short and J 5 bases short, with 10 bases between. This CDR3 contains 15 residues. The V gene's germline CDR1 is ENHRY and CDR2 SYGVKD. The CDR3 DNA sequence: TGTGCCATCAGTGAGTCGCGGGGGGAAAATGAAAAACTGTTTTTT. Its protein product is CAISESRGENEKLFF.

The CDR3 DNA sequence: TGTGCCAGCAGTGAAGGTCAGGGCCAGCCCCAGCATTTT. Translating it yields CASSEGQGQPQHF. The genes are TRBV6-1 and TRBJ1-5; D perhaps matches TRBD1 (5 bases). Trimming stripped 1 base from V and 7 bases from J, with 8 bases between. This CDR3 spans 13 amino acids. Per germline, CDR1 MNHNS and CDR2 SASEGT.

The rearrangement joins TRBV29-1 to TRBJ2-5; no definite D call. The CDR3 loop spans 12 amino acids. Germline V gene lookup returns CDR1 SQVTM and CDR2 ANQGSEA. V was shortened by 5 bases and J by 5 bases, with 12 bases between the two germline ends. The CDR3 DNA sequence: TGCAGCGTTAGAAACCCCCGGGAGACCCAGTACTTC. It specifies CSVRNPRETQYF.

V gene TRBV6-5 combines with J gene TRBJ2-5; 9 positions agree with TRBD2. The CDR3 extends over 13 amino acids. Germline V gene lookup returns CDR1 MNHEY and CDR2 SVGAGI. Trimming cost V 6 bases and J 4 bases; bases outside gene matches: 3. This CDR3 is CASRVAGVETQYF. For the CDR3, the DNA is TGTGCCAGCAGGGTAGCGGGGGTAGAGACCCAGTACTTC.

The gene calls are TRBV7-2 and TRBJ2-1; no clear D. Trimming took 1 base from V and 6 from J, leaving 7 bases between them. This CDR3 contains 13 residues. Germline V gene sequence: CDR1 SGHTA, CDR2 FQGNSA. The DNA for the CDR3 is TGTGCCAGCAGCTTAGAGTGGAGCAATGAGCAGTTCTTC. It is translated as CASSLEWSNEQFF.

CDR3 bases: TGCAGCGTTGAGCCTAGCGGGGGGTTTGAGCAGTACTTC. Residues: CSVEPSGGFEQYF. The chain uses TRBV29-1 and TRBJ2-7; TRBD2 matches 11 bases. Losses at the gene ends were 3 bases for V and 7 bases for J; bases not matched to a gene: 5. Germline CDR1 SQVTM, CDR2 ANQGSEA. The CDR3 contains 13 residues.

J is TRBJ2-6 and V is TRBV7-8; no clear D. CDR3 length equals 15 residues. V gave up 7 bases and J gave up 0 bases, with 10 bases separating them. CDR1 is SGHVS and CDR2 is FQNEAQ in the germline V gene. CDR3 residues: CASTPLSSGANVLTF. The DNA for the CDR3 is TGTGCCAGCACCCCCCTGAGCTCTGGGGCCAACGTCCTGACTTTC.

This rearrangement joins TRBV6-1 to TRBJ2-3; a possible D gene is TRBD1 (6 bases). Trimming stripped 8 bases from V and 3 bases from J, with 12 bases between. This CDR3 spans 13 amino acids. Germline CDR1 and CDR2: MNHNS and SASEGT. The CDR3 sequence is CASGRGETDTQYF. CDR3 in DNA: TGTGCCAGCGGCAGGGGAGAAACAGATACGCAGTATTTT.

V gene TRBV19 combines with J gene TRBJ2-7; 9 bases line up with TRBD1. After removal of 4 bases from V and 3 bases from J, the junction contained 7 bases not matched to a gene. The CDR3 loop spans 15 amino acids. Per germline, CDR1 LNHDA and CDR2 SQIVND (reference sequence). The CDR3 protein is CASSTQGQGGYEQYF. CDR3 bases: TGTGCCAGTAGTACCCAGGGACAGGGAGGCTACGAGCAGTACTTC.

The chain recombines TRBV4-3 with TRBJ2-1, with 8 bases aligning to TRBD1. The CDR3 covers 15 residues. With V trimmed by 0 bases and J by 8 bases, 6 bases remained unmatched. Germline V gene sequence: CDR1 LGHNA, CDR2 YSLEER. CDR3: CASSQEGRGPHEQFF. The CDR3, as DNA: TGCGCCAGCAGCCAAGAGGGCAGGGGGCCACATGAGCAGTTCTTC.

Concerning this clone: A junction end diverges from the germline sequence, so it may reflect a read error. The rearrangement uses TRBV7-9 and TRBJ2-2; 8 bases match TRBD1. The germline CDR1 and CDR2 sequences are SEHNR and FQNEAQ (reference sequence). This CDR3 is 15 amino acids long. The DNA for the CDR3 is TGTTCCAGCAGGGGACAGGTCCAGGGGACCGGGGAGCTGTTTTTT. This gives the protein CSSRGQVQGTGELFF.

This clone was found a few times. This chain links TRBV14 with TRBJ2-3; 9 bases are a match to TRBD2. Germline CDR1 and CDR2: SGHDN and FVKESK. The V and J ends lost 0 bases and 1 base, in that order; junction bases with no gene match: 2. This CDR3 region has 16 residues. CDR3 amino acids: CASSQEAGGRTDTQYF. CDR3 DNA: TGTGCCAGCAGCCAAGAAGCGGGGGGTCGCACAGATACGCAGTATTTT.

This chain joins TRBV7-8 and TRBJ2-7; TRBD2 might be the D (5 bases). Trimming removed 3 bases at V and 0 bases at J, with 15 bases between. The germline V gene encodes CDR1 SGHVS and CDR2 FQNEAQ. The CDR3 consists of 16 residues. CDR3 residues: CASSFLGGRFSYEQYF. CDR3 DNA sequence: TGTGCCAGCAGCTTTCTTGGCGGGCGCTTCTCCTACGAGCAGTACTTC.

Here the CDR3 reads CASSQERANYGYTF. CDR3 DNA sequence: TGTGCCAGCAGCCAAGAAAGAGCTAACTATGGCTACACCTTC. J is TRBJ1-2 and V is TRBV4-2; D call uncertain. V lost 0 bases to trimming and J lost 0 bases, with 5 bases between them. This CDR3 contains 14 residues. The germline V gene has CDR1 LGHNA and CDR2 YNFKEQ.

The V and J genes are TRBV11-3 and TRBJ2-3; TRBD2 matches at 10 bases. The J segment lost 2 bases and the V segment lost 4 bases, leaving 3 bases of the junction unmatched. Germline CDR1 reads SGHNT; CDR2 reads YENEEA. This CDR3 region has 15 residues. CDR3 protein: CASSSGLAVTDTQYF. The CDR3 DNA follows: TGTGCCAGCAGCTCCGGACTAGCGGTCACAGATACGCAGTATTTT.

The V gene is TRBV4-3, the J gene TRBJ2-3; 9 bases map to TRBD1. V lost 0 bases, J lost 8 bases, and 15 bases stayed unmatched. Germline loops: CDR1 LGHNA, CDR2 YSLEER. The CDR3 is 18 residues long. The CDR3 reads CASSQDLASGDRGVTQYF. CDR3 DNA: TGCGCCAGCAGCCAAGATCTTGCTTCGGGAGACAGGGGGGTTACGCAGTATTTT.

The chain uses TRBV7-8 and TRBJ2-5, with 8 bases aligning to TRBD2. The V gene end was trimmed by 3 bases and the J gene end by 3 bases; junction bases not matched to a gene: 3. The CDR3 runs 14 residues. Per the germline V gene, CDR1 is SGHVS and CDR2 is FQNEAQ. Here the CDR3 reads CASSLSGGEETQYF. The CDR3 DNA follows: TGTGCCAGCAGCTTGAGCGGGGGAGAAGAGACCCAGTACTTC.

This rearrangement joins TRBV9 to TRBJ1-2; D uncertain. Germline values: CDR1 SGDLS, CDR2 YYNGEE. V lost 3 bases to trimming and J lost 5 bases, with 8 bases between them. This CDR3 has 12 amino acids. The CDR3 nucleotides read TGTGCCAGCAGCGGCGCGTGGTATGGCTACACCTTC. Its protein is CASSGAWYGYTF.

V and J are TRBV19 and TRBJ1-2, with TRBD1 identical over 7 bases. CDR1 LNHDA and CDR2 SQIVND come from the germline V gene (reference sequence). The length of the CDR3 is 14 residues. The ends lost 3 bases at V and 6 bases at J; junction bases unmatched: 7. The CDR3 DNA reads as TGTGCCAGTAGTATCGAGGGGGCGGGTGATGGCTACACCTTC. It is translated as CASSIEGAGDGYTF. The full variable domain, rest sourced from reference TRBV19 and TRBJ1-2, is DGGITQSPKYLFRKEGQNVTLSCEQNLNHDAMYWYRQDPGQGLRLIYYSQIVNDFQKGDIAEGYSVSREKKESFPLTVTSAQKNPTAFYLCASSIEGAGDGYTFGSGTRLTVV.

The chain is built from TRBV13 and TRBJ1-2; TRBD1 agrees at 9 bases. The germline V gene has CDR1 PRHDT and CDR2 FYEKMQ (reference sequence). V shed 3 bases and J 4 bases; nucleotides not matched to a gene: 6. This CDR3 contains 15 residues. Here the CDR3 DNA reads TGTGCCAGCAGCTTCCGGGACAGGGTTGTCTATGGCTACACCTTC. Translation: CASSFRDRVVYGYTF.